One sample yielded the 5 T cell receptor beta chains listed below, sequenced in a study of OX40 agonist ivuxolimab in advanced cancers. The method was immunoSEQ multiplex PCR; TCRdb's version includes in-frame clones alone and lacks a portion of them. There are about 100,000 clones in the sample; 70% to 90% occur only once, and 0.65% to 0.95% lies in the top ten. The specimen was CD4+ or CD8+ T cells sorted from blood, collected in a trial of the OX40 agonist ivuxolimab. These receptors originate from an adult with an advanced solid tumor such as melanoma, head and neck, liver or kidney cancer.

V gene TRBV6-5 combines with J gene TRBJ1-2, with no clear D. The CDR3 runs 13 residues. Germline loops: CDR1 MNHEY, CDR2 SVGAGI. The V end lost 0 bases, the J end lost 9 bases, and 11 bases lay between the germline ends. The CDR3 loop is CASSYSIEGRYTF. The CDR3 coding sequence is TGTGCCAGCAGTTACTCGATTGAGGGCCGCTACACCTTC.

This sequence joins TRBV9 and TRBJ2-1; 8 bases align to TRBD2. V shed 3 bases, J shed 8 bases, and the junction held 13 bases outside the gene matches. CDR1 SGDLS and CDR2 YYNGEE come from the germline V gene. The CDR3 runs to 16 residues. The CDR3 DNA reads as TGTGCCAGCAGCGAGACCCCGGGGGGGCTAGGCGATGAGCAGTTCTTC. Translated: CASSETPGGLGDEQFF.

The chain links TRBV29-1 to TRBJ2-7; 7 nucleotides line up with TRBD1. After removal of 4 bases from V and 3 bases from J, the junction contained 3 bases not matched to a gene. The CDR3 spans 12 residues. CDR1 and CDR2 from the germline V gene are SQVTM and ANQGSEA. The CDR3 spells CSVGQGDYEQYF. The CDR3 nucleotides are TGCAGCGTTGGGCAGGGGGACTACGAGCAGTACTTC.

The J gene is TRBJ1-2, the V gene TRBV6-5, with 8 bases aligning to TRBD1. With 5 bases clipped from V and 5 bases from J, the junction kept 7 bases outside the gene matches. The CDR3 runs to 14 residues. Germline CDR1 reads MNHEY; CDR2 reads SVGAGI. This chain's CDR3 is CASSLQGEGYGYTF. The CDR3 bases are TGTGCCAGCAGTCTACAGGGGGAAGGGTATGGCTACACCTTC.

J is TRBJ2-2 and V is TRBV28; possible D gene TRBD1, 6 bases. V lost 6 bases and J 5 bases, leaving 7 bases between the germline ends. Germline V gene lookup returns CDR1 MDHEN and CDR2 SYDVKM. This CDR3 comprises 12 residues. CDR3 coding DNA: TGTGCCAGCAGGACAGGTACCGGGGAGCTGTTTTTT. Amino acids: CASRTGTGELFF.